The rows below give T cell receptor beta chains drawn from one sample of a study of OX40 agonist ivuxolimab in advanced cancers. Clones were read by immunoSEQ multiplex PCR, and TCRdb kept only the in-frame ones, dropping some. Of some 90,000 clones listed, around 87% were seen once; the top ten hold roughly 4%. The starting material was CD4+ or CD8+ T cells sorted from blood, obtained in a trial of the OX40 agonist ivuxolimab. These receptor sequences come from an adult with an advanced solid tumor such as melanoma, head and neck, liver or kidney cancer. Both conserved end residues are part of each CDR3. D genes are given only for firm matches. Some rows have no size entry. The others give once, few or many, or a class for an expanded clone.

v_gene	j_gene	abundance	d_gene	CDR3nt	CDR3aa
TRBV30	TRBJ1-2	-	-	TGTGCCTGGAGTGGGGGGGCTGGCTACACCTTC	CAWSGGAGYTF
TRBV6-5	TRBJ2-1	-	-	TGTGCCAGCAGTCAAGGGAGTGAGCAGTTCTTC	CASSQGSEQFF
TRBV28	TRBJ1-1	once	TRBD1	TGTGCCAGCAGCCCAGGGGGCCTCGCTGAAGCTTTCTTT	CASSPGGLAEAFF
TRBV18	TRBJ2-1	-	-	TGTGCCAGCTCACCACCGACGGTTTCCTACAATGAGCAGTTCTTC	CASSPPTVSYNEQFF
TRBV5-1	TRBJ2-5	-	-	TGCGCCAGCAGCTTGGGGGACCGGATTCCACAAGAGACCCAGTACTTC	CASSLGDRIPQETQYF
TRBV6-5	TRBJ1-1	-	TRBD1	TGTGCCAGCACCAGGGGACAGCCGAACACTGAAGCTTTCTTT	CASTRGQPNTEAFF
TRBV19	TRBJ1-2	-	-	TGTGCCAGTAGTATTAGGGTCGGGGCTGGCTACACCTTC	CASSIRVGAGYTF
TRBV5-1	TRBJ2-1	-	-	TGCGCCAGCAGCTTGCTCAATGAGCAGTTCTTC	CASSLLNEQFF
TRBV9	TRBJ2-1	-	-	TGTGCCAGCAGCGTAGTGCAGGGTCCTTCCAATGAGCAGTTCTTC	CASSVVQGPSNEQFF
TRBV7-9	TRBJ2-5	-	-	TGTGCCAGCAGCTTAGAACAGGGAGTCGGGACCCAGTACTTC	CASSLEQGVGTQYF
TRBV9	TRBJ2-5	-	-	TGTGCCAGCAGCGTAGTGGGCCTCTCGGAAGAGACCCAGTACTTC	CASSVVGLSEETQYF
TRBV19	TRBJ2-3	-	-	TGTGCCAGTAGTCTCGGACTACCCCGCACAGATACGCAGTATTTT	CASSLGLPRTDTQYF
TRBV10-3	TRBJ2-1	-	-	TGTGCCATCAGTGAGTGGGAGAGCTCCTACAATGAGCAGTTCTTC	CAISEWESSYNEQFF
TRBV15	TRBJ2-5	-	-	TGTGCCACCAGCAGAGATAATAGAGAGACCCAGTACTTC	CATSRDNRETQYF
TRBV28	TRBJ1-2	once	-	TGTGCCAGCGGTAACTCGTATGGCTACACCTTC	CASGNSYGYTF
TRBV28	TRBJ2-7	-	-	TGTGCCAGCAGTTCAGAGTTTTCCTCCTACGAGCAGTACTTC	CASSSEFSSYEQYF
TRBV29-1	TRBJ2-7	-	-	TGCAGCGTTGAGGGCCTATCCTACGAGCAGTACTTC	CSVEGLSYEQYF